The sequence of this T cell receptor (beta chain) was determined in a study of cytomegalovirus exposure and HLA in healthy donors. Whole-study results and caveats: Certain sequence variants were highly shared and formed a cluster, and this cluster was likely a sequencing artifact. In a later analysis, TCR association rates varied by HLA locus: DRB1 most, HLA-C fewest. What a later analysis reportedly showed was that an Asian-associated ancestry cluster had fewer N-insertions than the approximately 720-donor mean.

CDR1 and CDR2 (germline): LNHDA, SQIVND (reference sequence). V was pared by 4 bases and J by 7 bases, with 14 bases between. This CDR3 contains 14 residues. This clone was seen only a few times. Antigen: not known. With 60 Vbeta and 13 Jbeta primers, the PCR was carried out. Clones were read by immunoSEQ multiplex PCR, and TCRdb kept only the in-frame ones, dropping some. Of roughly 150,000 clones listed, 65% to 90% are singletons. Healthy bone marrow donors made up the donor group. The rearrangement joins TRBV19 to TRBJ1-5; D ambiguous. The sequence came from a male donor in good health and CMV-seronegative. The sequencing input was PBMCs. CDR3 bases: TGTGCCAGTAGTACCCGAGCCCCGCGGCAGCCCCAGCATTTT. As protein: CASSTRAPRQPQHF.